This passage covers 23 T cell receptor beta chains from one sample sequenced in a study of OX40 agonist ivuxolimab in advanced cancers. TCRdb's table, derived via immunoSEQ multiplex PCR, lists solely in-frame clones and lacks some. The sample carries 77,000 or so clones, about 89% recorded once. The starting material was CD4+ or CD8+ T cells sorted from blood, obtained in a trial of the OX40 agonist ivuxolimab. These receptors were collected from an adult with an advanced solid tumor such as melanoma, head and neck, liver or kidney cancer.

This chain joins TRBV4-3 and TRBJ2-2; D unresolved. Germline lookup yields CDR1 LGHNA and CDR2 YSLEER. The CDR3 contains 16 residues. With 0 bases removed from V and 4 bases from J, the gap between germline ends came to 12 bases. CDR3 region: CASSQEAKHSTGELFF. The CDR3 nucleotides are TGCGCCAGCAGCCAAGAAGCCAAACATTCCACCGGGGAGCTGTTTTTT.

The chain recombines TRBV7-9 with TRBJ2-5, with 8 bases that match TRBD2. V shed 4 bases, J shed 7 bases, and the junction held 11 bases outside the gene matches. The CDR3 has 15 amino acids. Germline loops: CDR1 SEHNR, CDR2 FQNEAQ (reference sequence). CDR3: CASSSGTGGSRTQYF. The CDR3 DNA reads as TGTGCCAGCAGCTCGGGAACGGGGGGGTCCAGGACCCAGTACTTC.

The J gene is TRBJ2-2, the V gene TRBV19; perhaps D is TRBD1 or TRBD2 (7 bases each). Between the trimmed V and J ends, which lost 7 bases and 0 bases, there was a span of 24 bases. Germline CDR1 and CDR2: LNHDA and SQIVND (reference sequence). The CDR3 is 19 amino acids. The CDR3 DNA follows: TGTGCCAGTACCCTATATGGGGGGAGGGGGACAGCGAACACCGGGGAGCTGTTTTTT. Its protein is CASTLYGGRGTANTGELFF.

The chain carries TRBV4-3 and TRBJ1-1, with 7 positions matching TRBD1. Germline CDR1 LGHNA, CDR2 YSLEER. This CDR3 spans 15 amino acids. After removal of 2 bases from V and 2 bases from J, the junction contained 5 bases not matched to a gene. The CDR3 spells CASSQPGQFNTEAFF. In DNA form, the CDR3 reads TGCGCCAGCAGCCAACCGGGACAGTTTAACACTGAAGCTTTCTTT.

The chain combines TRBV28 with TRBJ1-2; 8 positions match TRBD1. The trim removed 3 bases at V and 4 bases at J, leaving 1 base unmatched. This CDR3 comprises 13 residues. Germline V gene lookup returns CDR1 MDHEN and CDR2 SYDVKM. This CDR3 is CASSFGQGYGYTF. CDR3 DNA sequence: TGTGCCAGCAGTTTCGGACAGGGCTATGGCTACACCTTC.

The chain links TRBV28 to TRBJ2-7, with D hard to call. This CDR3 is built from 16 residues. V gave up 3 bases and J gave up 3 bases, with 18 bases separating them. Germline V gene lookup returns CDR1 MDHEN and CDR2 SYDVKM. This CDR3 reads CASSFRRMDHGYEQYF. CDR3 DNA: TGTGCCAGCAGTTTCCGCCGGATGGACCACGGCTACGAGCAGTACTTC.

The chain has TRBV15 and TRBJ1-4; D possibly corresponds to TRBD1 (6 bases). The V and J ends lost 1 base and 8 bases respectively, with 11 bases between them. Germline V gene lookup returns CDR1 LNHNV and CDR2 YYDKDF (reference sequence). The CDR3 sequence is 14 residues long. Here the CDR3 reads CATSRARGEEKLFF. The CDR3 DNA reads TGTGCCACCAGCAGAGCCAGGGGAGAAGAAAAACTGTTTTTT.

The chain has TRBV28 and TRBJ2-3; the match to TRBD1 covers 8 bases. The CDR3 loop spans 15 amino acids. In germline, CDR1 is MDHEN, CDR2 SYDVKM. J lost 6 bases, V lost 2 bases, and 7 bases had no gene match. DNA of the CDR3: TGTGCCAGCAGTTTACGACAGGGGTTTTTCGATACGCAGTATTTT. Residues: CASSLRQGFFDTQYF.

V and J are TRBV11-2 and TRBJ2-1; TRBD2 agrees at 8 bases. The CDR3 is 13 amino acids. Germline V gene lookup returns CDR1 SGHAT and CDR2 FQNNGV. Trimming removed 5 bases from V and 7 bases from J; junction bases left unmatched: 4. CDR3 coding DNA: TGTGCCAGCAGCCGAACTAGCGGTAATGAGCAGTTCTTC. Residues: CASSRTSGNEQFF.

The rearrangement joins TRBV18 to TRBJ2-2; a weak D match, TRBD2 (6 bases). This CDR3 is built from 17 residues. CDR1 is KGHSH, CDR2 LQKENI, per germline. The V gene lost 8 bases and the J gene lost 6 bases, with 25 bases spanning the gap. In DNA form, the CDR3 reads TGTGCCAGCCCCTCACCGGTTTCACGGGAGTTCTCCGGGGAGCTGTTTTTT. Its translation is CASPSPVSREFSGELFF.

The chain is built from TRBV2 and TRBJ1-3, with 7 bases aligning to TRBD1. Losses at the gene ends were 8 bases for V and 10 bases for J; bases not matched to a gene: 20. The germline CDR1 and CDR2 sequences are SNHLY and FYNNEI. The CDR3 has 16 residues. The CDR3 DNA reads TGTGCCAGCGGTGGTTGGGGGACAGCGCTCCAAAATACCATATATTTT. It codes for CASGGWGTALQNTIYF.

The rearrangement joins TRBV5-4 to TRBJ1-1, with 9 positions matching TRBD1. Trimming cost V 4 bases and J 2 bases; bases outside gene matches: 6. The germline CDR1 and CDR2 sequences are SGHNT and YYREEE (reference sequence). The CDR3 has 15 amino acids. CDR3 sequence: CASSPGTGTNTEAFF. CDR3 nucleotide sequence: TGTGCCAGCAGCCCCGGGACAGGGACCAACACTGAAGCTTTCTTT.

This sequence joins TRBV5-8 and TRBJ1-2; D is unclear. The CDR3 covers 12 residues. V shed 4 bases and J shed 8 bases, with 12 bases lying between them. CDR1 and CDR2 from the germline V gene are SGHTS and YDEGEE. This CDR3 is CASSPSIRGYTF. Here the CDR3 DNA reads TGTGCCAGCAGCCCGTCCATAAGAGGCTACACCTTC. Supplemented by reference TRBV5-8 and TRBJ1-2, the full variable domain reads EAGVTQSPTHLIKTRGQQATLRCSPISGHTSVYWYQQALGLGLQFLLWYDEGEERNRGNFPPRFSGRQFPNYSSELNVNALELEDSALYLCASSPSIRGYTFGSGTRLTVV.

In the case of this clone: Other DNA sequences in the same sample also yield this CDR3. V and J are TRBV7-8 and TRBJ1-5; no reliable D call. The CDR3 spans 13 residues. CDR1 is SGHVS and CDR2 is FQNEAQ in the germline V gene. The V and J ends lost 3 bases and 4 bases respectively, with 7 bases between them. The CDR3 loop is CASSFRVNQPQHF. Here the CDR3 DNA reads TGTGCCAGCAGCTTTCGGGTAAATCAGCCCCAGCATTTT.

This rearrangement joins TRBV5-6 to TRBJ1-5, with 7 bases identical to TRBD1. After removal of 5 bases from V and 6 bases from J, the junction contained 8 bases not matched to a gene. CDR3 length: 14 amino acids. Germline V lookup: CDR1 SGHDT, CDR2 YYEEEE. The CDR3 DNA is TGTGCCAGCAGTCATCGACAGGGAGGTCAGCCCCAGCATTTT. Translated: CASSHRQGGQPQHF.

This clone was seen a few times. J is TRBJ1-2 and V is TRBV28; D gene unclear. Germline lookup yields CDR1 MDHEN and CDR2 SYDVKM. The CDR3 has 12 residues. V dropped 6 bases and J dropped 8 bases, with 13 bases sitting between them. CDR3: CASSLRVEGYTF. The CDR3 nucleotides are TGTGCCAGCAGCCTACGTGTAGAGGGCTACACCTTC.

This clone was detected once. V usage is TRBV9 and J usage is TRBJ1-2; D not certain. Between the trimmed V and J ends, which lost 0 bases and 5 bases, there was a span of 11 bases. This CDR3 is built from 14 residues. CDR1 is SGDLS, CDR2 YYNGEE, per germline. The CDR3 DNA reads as TGTGCCAGCAGCGTAGAAGGTAGCAATTATGGCTACACCTTC. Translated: CASSVEGSNYGYTF. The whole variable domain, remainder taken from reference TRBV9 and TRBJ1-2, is DSGVTQTPKHLITATGQRVTLRCSPRSGDLSVYWYQQSLDQGLQFLIQYYNGEERAKGNILERFSAQQFPDLHSELNLSSLELGDSALYFCASSVEGSNYGYTFGSGTRLTVV.

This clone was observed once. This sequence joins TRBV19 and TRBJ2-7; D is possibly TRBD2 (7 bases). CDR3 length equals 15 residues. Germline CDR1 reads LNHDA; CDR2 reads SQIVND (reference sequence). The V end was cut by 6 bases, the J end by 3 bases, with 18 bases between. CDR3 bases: TGTGCCAGTAGCTCTAGAGGGGGGGGAAGCTACGAGCAGTACTTC. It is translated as CASSSRGGGSYEQYF.

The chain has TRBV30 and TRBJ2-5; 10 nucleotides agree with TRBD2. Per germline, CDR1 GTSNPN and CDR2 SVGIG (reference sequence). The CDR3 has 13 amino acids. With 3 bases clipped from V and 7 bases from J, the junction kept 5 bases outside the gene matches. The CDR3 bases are TGTGCCTGGAGACTAGCGGGGAGGGGGACCCAGTACTTC. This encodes CAWRLAGRGTQYF. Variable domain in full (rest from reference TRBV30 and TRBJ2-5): SQTIHQWPATLVQPVGSPLSLECTVEGTSNPNLYWYRQAAGRGLQLLFYSVGIGQISSEVPQNLSASRPQDRQFILSSKKLLLSDSGFYLCAWRLAGRGTQYFGPGTRLLVL.

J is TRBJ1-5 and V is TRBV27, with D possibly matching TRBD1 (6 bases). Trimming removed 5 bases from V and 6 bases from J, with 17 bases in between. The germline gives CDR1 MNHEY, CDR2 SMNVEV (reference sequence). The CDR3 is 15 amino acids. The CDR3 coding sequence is TGTGCCAGCAGTCGTAGCGGGACATTTTTTCAGCCCCAGCATTTT. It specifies CASSRSGTFFQPQHF.

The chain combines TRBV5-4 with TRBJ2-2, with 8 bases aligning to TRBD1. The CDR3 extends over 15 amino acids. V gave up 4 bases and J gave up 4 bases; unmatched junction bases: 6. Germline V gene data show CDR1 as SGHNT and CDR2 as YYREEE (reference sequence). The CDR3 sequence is CASSPGQGGTGELFF. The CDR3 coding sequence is TGTGCCAGCAGCCCAGGACAGGGAGGCACCGGGGAGCTGTTTTTT.

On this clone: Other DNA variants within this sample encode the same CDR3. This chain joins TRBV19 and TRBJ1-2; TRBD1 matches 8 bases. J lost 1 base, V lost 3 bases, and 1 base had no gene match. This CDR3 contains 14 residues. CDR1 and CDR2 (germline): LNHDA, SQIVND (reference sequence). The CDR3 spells CASSIDRGNYGYTF. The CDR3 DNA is TGTGCCAGTAGTATCGACAGGGGTAACTATGGCTACACCTTC.

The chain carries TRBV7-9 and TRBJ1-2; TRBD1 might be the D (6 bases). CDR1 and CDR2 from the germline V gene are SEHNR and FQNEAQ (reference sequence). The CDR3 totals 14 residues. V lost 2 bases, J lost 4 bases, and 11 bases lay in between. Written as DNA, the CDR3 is TGTGCCAGCAGCTTACCAGGGGTTTTCTATGGCTACACCTTC. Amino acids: CASSLPGVFYGYTF.